The 9 T cell receptor beta chains given below trace back to one sample, sequenced in a study of T cells after yellow fever vaccination. TCRdb analysed the 5' RACE reads with MiXCR anew, one entry per CDR3 protein. The sample records under 550,000 distinct CDR3 sequences, around a fifth being singletons. Sequences were derived from PBMCs, sampled 21 days after the first yellow fever vaccination. The receptors originated from a man between 18 and 35 years old who received the YFV17D yellow fever vaccine.

This chain joins TRBV5-1 and TRBJ2-5; D is uncertain. Trimming removed 1 base at V and 5 bases at J, with 12 bases between. The CDR3 covers 14 residues. Germline values: CDR1 SGHRS, CDR2 YFSETQ. The chain's CDR3 is CASSLNDGVETQYF. The CDR3 DNA is TGCGCCAGCAGCTTGAATGATGGGGTTGAGACCCAGTACTTC.

V and J are TRBV4-3 and TRBJ2-1, with a weak D call TRBD2 (6 bases). Trimming removed 4 bases from V and 0 bases from J, with 19 bases in between. CDR1 is LGHNA and CDR2 is YSLEER in the germline V gene. The CDR3 is made up of 18 amino acids. This CDR3 reads CASSPLSGQISSYNEQFF. The CDR3 bases are TGCGCCAGCAGCCCTCTTAGCGGACAAATAAGCTCCTACAATGAGCAGTTCTTC.

This clonotype was counted a few times. The V call is TRBV28, the J call TRBJ2-3; D is unresolved. CDR3 length: 11 amino acids. Germline CDR1 and CDR2: MDHEN and SYDVKM. The germline V and J ends were trimmed by 7 bases and 7 bases, with 9 bases remaining between them. This CDR3 is CASNRAHTQYF. CDR3 DNA sequence: TGTGCCAGCAATCGGGCGCATACGCAGTATTTT.

This chain uses TRBV11-3 with TRBJ2-3; weak D call: TRBD1 (5 bases). The CDR3 is made up of 15 amino acids. The germline CDR1 and CDR2 sequences are SGHNT and YENEEA. V lost 6 bases, J lost 0 bases, and 13 bases lay in between. In nucleotides, the CDR3 is TGTGCCAGCAGTCCGACAGCGACTAGCACAGATACGCAGTATTTT. The encoded protein is CASSPTATSTDTQYF.

In this sample, this clonotype turned up a few times. This chain connects TRBV4-3 to TRBJ1-5, with D tentatively TRBD1 (5 bases). V gave up 6 bases and J gave up 4 bases, with 19 bases separating them. Germline V gene sequence: CDR1 LGHNA, CDR2 YSLEER. The CDR3 is made up of 16 amino acids. The CDR3 DNA sequence: TGCGCCAGCAGGGGTGAAGGGGCCGCTTTAAATCAGCCCCAGCATTTT. Translating it yields CASRGEGAALNQPQHF.

J is TRBJ2-5 and V is TRBV20-1, with 11 bases identical to TRBD2. The CDR3 spans 18 residues. Germline CDR1 is DFQATT and CDR2 is SNEGSKA (reference sequence). The J segment lost 4 bases and the V segment lost 6 bases, leaving 19 bases of the junction unmatched. CDR3 protein: CSAPVLASGGQTRETQYF. In DNA, the CDR3 is TGCAGTGCCCCCGTACTCGCTAGCGGGGGGCAGACTCGAGAGACCCAGTACTTC.

This clonotype was recorded a few times. This chain joins TRBV6-5 and TRBJ2-1; no firm D call. There are 15 residues in the CDR3. Germline V gene sequence: CDR1 MNHEY, CDR2 SVGAGI. V was shortened by 0 bases and J by 3 bases, with 9 bases between the two germline ends. In DNA, the CDR3 is TGTGCCAGCAGTTACTCGTTTAAGGGCTACAATGAGCAGTTCTTC. It is translated as CASSYSFKGYNEQFF.

This clonotype has a handful of counts. This chain connects TRBV6-2 or TRBV6-3 to TRBJ2-4; 8 bases agree with TRBD1. CDR1 is MNHEY and CDR2 is SVGEGT in the germline V gene. V lost 0 bases and J lost 4; bases outside the gene matches: 2. The CDR3 covers 15 residues. In DNA, the CDR3 is TGTGCCAGCAGTTACTCAAGGACAGGGAAAAACATTCAGTACTTC. It codes for CASSYSRTGKNIQYF.

V usage is TRBV10-3 and J usage is TRBJ1-2; tentatively, D is TRBD1 (5 bases). The germline gives CDR1 ENHRY, CDR2 SYGVKD. V gave up 7 bases and J gave up 0 bases, with 9 bases separating them. The CDR3 contains 13 residues. The CDR3 is CAITSTANYGYTF. CDR3 coding DNA: TGTGCCATCACCTCGACAGCTAACTATGGCTACACCTTC.